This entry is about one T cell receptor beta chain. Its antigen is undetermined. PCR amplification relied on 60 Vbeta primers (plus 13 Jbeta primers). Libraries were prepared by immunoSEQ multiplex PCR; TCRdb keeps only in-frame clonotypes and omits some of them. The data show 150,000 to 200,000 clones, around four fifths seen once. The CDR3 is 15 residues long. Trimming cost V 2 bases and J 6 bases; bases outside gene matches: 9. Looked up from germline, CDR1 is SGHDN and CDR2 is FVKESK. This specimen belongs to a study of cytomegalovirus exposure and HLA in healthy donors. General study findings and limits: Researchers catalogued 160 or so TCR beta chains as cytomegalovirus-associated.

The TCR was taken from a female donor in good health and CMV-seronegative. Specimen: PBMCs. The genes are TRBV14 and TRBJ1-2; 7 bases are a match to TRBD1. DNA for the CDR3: TGTGCCAGCAGCCAATTTATGGACAGGCTTGATGGCTACACCTTC. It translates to CASSQFMDRLDGYTF.